This T cell receptor (beta chain) was observed in a study of response to subunit inactivated influenza vaccine. Study-wide points: Few additional T cells are recruited per seasonal influenza vaccination, authors suggested.

This clonotype has only a few counts. The antigen is undetermined. MiXCR, applied by TCRdb to the RT-PCR reads, yields one record per CDR3 protein. The sample yields about 650,000 distinct CDR3 sequences, less than 20% seen once. The CDR3 has 15 residues. Trimming stripped 3 bases from V and 4 bases from J, with 16 bases between. Germline V CDR1 and CDR2: MNHEY, SVGEGT. This material consisted of PBMCs from blood, taken approximately 12 days after vaccination. The sequence was collected from a man aged 45-60 years who received an inactivated influenza vaccine. This chain connects TRBV6-2 or TRBV6-3 to TRBJ2-7; D may match TRBD1 or TRBD2 (5 bases each). In DNA form, the CDR3 reads TGTGCCAGCAGTTATCTCGGGACGGAATTTTACGAGCAGTACTTC. Its translation: CASSYLGTEFYEQYF.